The 15 T cell receptor beta chains below all came from one sample that was sequenced in a study of T cells in women clearing cervical HPV infection. TCRdb's table, derived via immunoSEQ multiplex PCR, lists solely in-frame clones and lacks some. The listing contains approximately 41,000 clones. The specimen sequenced was blood buffy coat. The receptors here all came from a woman between 18 and 70 years old with a cervical HPV16 infection that either progressed to CIN3+ or cleared (not recorded which).

A note on this clone: The read falls 3 residues short of the CDR3 end, and the missing part is taken from the germline J gene. This sequence joins TRBV7-9 and TRBJ1-2; TRBD1 is a possible D gene (5 bases). Germline loops: CDR1 SEHNR, CDR2 FQNEAQ (reference sequence). There are 14 residues in the CDR3. The V end was cut by 3 bases, the J end by 7 bases, with 15 bases between. Incomplete CDR3 DNA: TGTGCCAGCAGCTTCGGAGGAGGGGCCTCTGGC. Amino acid sequence: CASSFGGGASG. The whole CDR3 sequence reads CASSFGGGASGYTF. Full variable domain (missing parts from reference TRBV7-9 and TRBJ1-2): DTGVSQNPRHKITKRGQNVTFRCDPISEHNRLYWYRQTLGQGPEFLTYFQNEAQLEKSRLLSDRFSAERPKGSFSTLEIQRTEQGDSAMYLCASSFGGGASGYTFGSGTRLTVV.

Note on this clone: The read terminates 3 residues before the CDR3 end, so the remaining end is supplied by the germline J gene. The chain carries TRBV28 and TRBJ2-5, with 7 bases fitting TRBD1. From germline, CDR1 is MDHEN and CDR2 SYDVKM. V lost 4 bases to trimming and J lost 5 bases; unmatched junction nucleotides: 7. The CDR3 contains 14 residues. The sequenced part of the CDR3 DNA is TGTGCCAGCAGTTCAGCAGGGGGAACCGAGACC. It translates to CASSSAGGTET. The full-length CDR3 reads as CASSSAGGTETQYF.

On this clone: The CDR3 end lies 3 residues beyond the end of the read and is filled in from the germline J gene. The chain joins TRBV7-8 to TRBJ2-2; D possibly corresponds to TRBD2 (5 bases). Germline V CDR1 and CDR2: SGHVS, FQNEAQ. V was trimmed by 6 bases and J by 7 bases, leaving 18 bases between them. CDR3 length: 15 amino acids. The sequenced CDR3 bases are TGTGCCAGCAGGGCCGACGGCGGGTTAGGCGGGGAG. Translated, it gives CASRADGGLGGE. The complete CDR3 reads CASRADGGLGGELFF.

As regards this clone: The read ends 3 residues early relative to the CDR3; the germline J gene fills the gap. V gene TRBV5-1 combines with J gene TRBJ2-1; 14 nucleotides line up with TRBD2. Germline V gene sequence: CDR1 SGHRS, CDR2 YFSETQ. The J segment lost 8 bases and the V segment lost 7 bases, leaving 2 bases of the junction unmatched. This CDR3 contains 13 residues. The CDR3 DNA, read in part, is TGCGCCAGCCGGGGACTAGCGGGAGATGAG. It specifies CASRGLAGDE. The entire CDR3 protein reads CASRGLAGDEQFF.

With regard to this clone: The CDR3 end falls 3 residues outside the read, so it is completed with the germline J gene. The chain employs TRBV10-3 and TRBJ2-5, with 9 bases lining up with TRBD1. Trimming at V came to 8 bases and at J to 2 bases, leaving 21 bases not matched to a gene. From germline, CDR1 is ENHRY and CDR2 SYGVKD. This CDR3 spans 19 amino acids. CDR3 protein: CAILVGMGQGGGIQETQYF. The sequenced CDR3 bases are TGTGCCATCCTGGTGGGGATGGGACAGGGAGGGGGGATTCAAGAGACC.

Of note for this clone: The sequenced fragment ends 3 residues before the CDR3 boundary, so the rest is inferred from the germline J gene. The chain links TRBV27 to TRBJ1-6, with 7 positions matching TRBD1. The J segment lost 10 bases and the V segment lost 6 bases, leaving 12 bases of the junction unmatched. CDR1 and CDR2 from the germline V gene are MNHEY and SMNVEV (reference sequence). This CDR3 comprises 15 residues. The CDR3 reads CASSPTGTVHSPLHF. The part of the CDR3 DNA that was read is TGTGCCAGCAGCCCCACCGGGACAGTACACTCACCC.

Turning to this clone: The missing CDR3 end, 3 residues past where the read stops, is filled in from the germline J gene. The chain joins TRBV11-1 to TRBJ2-3; maybe TRBD1 (5 bases). Per germline, CDR1 SGHAT and CDR2 FQDESV (reference sequence). The CDR3 has 15 amino acids. The V end was cut by 5 bases, the J end by 2 bases, with 14 bases between. CDR3: CASSISRANTDTQYF. CDR3 DNA, as far as it was read: TGTGCCAGCAGCATTAGCAGGGCGAACACAGATACG.

The sequenced part of the CDR3 DNA is TGTGCCAGCAGTAAAGTTGGGAGGGGGTACTCTGGGGCCAACGTC. Encoded protein: CASSKVGRGYSGANV. The CDR3, in full, reads CASSKVGRGYSGANVLTF. The J gene is TRBJ2-6, the V gene TRBV6-1; D may be TRBD2 (7 bases). The read terminates 3 residues ahead of where the CDR3 ends, so the germline J gene completes it. Germline V gene data show CDR1 as MNHNS and CDR2 as SASEGT. V lost 5 bases and J 0 bases, leaving 17 bases between the germline ends. The CDR3 has 18 residues.

CDR3 DNA (partial): TGTGCCAGTAGTCCCCGACTAGCGGGGGGTGGCACCTACAATGAG. Its protein is CASSPRLAGGGTYNE. The CDR3 as a whole reads CASSPRLAGGGTYNEQFF. This chain connects TRBV19 to TRBJ2-1; 13 bases are a match to TRBD2. The observed sequence ends 3 residues before the CDR3 terminus, with the missing tail filled in from the germline J gene. This CDR3 contains 18 residues. CDR1 and CDR2 (germline): LNHDA, SQIVND (reference sequence). Losses at the gene ends were 5 bases for V and 2 bases for J; bases not matched to a gene: 9.

In regard to this clone: Read sequence stops 3 residues before the CDR3 end, and the germline J gene provides the missing end. J is TRBJ2-1 and V is TRBV10-3; D might be TRBD1 (6 bases). Germline-derived CDR1 and CDR2 are ENHRY and SYGVKD. The CDR3 has 14 amino acids. V gave up 4 bases and J gave up 0 bases, with 7 bases separating them. The CDR3 loop reads CAISVQGSYNEQFF. CDR3 DNA (partial): TGTGCCATCAGTGTACAGGGCTCCTACAATGAG.

Note on this clone: With the read ending 3 residues before the CDR3 end, the germline J gene is used to fill in that end. This chain joins TRBV19 and TRBJ1-2; D is perhaps TRBD1 (5 bases). V lost 7 bases to trimming and J lost 2 bases, with 20 bases between them. CDR1 and CDR2 from the germline V gene are LNHDA and SQIVND (reference sequence). This CDR3 has 16 residues. CDR3 sequence: CASNNGPRAGNYGYTF. CDR3 bases read: TGTGCCAGTAACAATGGACCCCGGGCAGGGAACTATGGC. The variable domain in full, with the rest retrieved from reference TRBV19 and TRBJ1-2, is DGGITQSPKYLFRKEGQNVTLSCEQNLNHDAMYWYRQDPGQGLRLIYYSQIVNDFQKGDIAEGYSVSREKKESFPLTVTSAQKNPTAFYLCASNNGPRAGNYGYTFGSGTRLTVV.

A note on this clone: The CDR3 end is not reached by the read, which stops 3 residues before it; the germline J gene fills it in. The chain couples TRBV19 to TRBJ2-2; maybe TRBD1 (5 bases). CDR1 and CDR2 (germline): LNHDA, SQIVND (reference sequence). This CDR3 spans 16 amino acids. V was shortened by 5 bases and J by 0 bases, with 13 bases between the two germline ends. The CDR3 sequence is CASSSKQDANTGELFF. The sequenced part of the CDR3 DNA is TGTGCCAGTAGTTCAAAACAGGACGCGAACACCGGGGAG.

Comments on this clone: The read terminates 3 residues before the CDR3 end, so the remaining end is supplied by the germline J gene. The genes are TRBV30 and TRBJ2-5, with 9 bases aligning to TRBD2. The CDR3 spans 15 residues. Germline V gene lookup returns CDR1 GTSNPN and CDR2 SVGIG (reference sequence). The V segment lost 5 bases and the J segment 5 bases; nucleotides outside the gene matches: 12. CDR3 DNA, as far as it was read: TGTGCCTGGGCCTCAGGCGGGGGGGCAATGGAGACC. This encodes CAWASGGGAMET. The complete CDR3 protein is CAWASGGGAMETQYF.

With respect to this clone: Read coverage stops 3 residues before the CDR3 terminus; the germline J gene supplies the remainder. The V gene is TRBV29-1, the J gene TRBJ1-1, with 10 bases matching TRBD1. Unmatched junction bases numbered 19, after V lost 7 bases and J lost 5 bases. Germline CDR1 is SQVTM and CDR2 is ANQGSEA. This CDR3 has 17 amino acids. The sequenced part of the CDR3 DNA is TGCAGCGCAGACAGGGGGCCCGTCGAGCCGATGTATACTGAA. Protein: CSADRGPVEPMYTE. The full CDR3 is CSADRGPVEPMYTEAFF.

CDR3 protein: CASSFGHTTDTQYF. Partial CDR3 DNA: TGTGCCAGCAGTTTTGGGCACACCACAGATACG. The rearrangement links TRBV2 to TRBJ2-3; D ambiguous. Read sequence stops 3 residues before the CDR3 end, and the germline J gene provides the missing end. The CDR3 is made up of 14 amino acids. V was pared by 5 bases and J by 2 bases, with 11 bases between. Germline-derived CDR1 and CDR2 are SNHLY and FYNNEI.